The source of this T cell receptor (beta chain) is a study of metastatic and nonmetastatic thyroid tumors. As for the study in general: Repertoires from malignant and benign thyroid patients were compared across blood and tumor or nodule tissue. Study observations and caveats: Reports indicated that malignant thyroid tumors showed significantly higher TCR beta diversity than benign nodules did, in blood and tumor.

Nobody among the patients had been given any treatment before thyroid surgery. With 5 bases removed from V and 4 bases from J, the gap between germline ends came to 18 bases. The CDR3 is made up of 15 amino acids. The germline CDR1 and CDR2 sequences are SGHVS and FQNEAQ. This clone was found many times. Its specificity is not known. TCRdb re-called clones from the PCR reads using MiXCR. The data hold some 38,000 clones, with 15% to 20% observed a single time. The origin of this receptor is a female donor with papillary thyroid cancer or a benign thyroid nodule (not recorded which). Some clones in this sample may be carry-over from other donors' samples. The V and J genes are TRBV7-8 and TRBJ2-7; D may be TRBD1 (6 bases). Sequenced sample: blood. CDR3 DNA sequence: TGTGCCAGCAGCCAAGCATTCGGGACATATTACGAGCAGTACTTC. Translation gives CASSQAFGTYYEQYF.